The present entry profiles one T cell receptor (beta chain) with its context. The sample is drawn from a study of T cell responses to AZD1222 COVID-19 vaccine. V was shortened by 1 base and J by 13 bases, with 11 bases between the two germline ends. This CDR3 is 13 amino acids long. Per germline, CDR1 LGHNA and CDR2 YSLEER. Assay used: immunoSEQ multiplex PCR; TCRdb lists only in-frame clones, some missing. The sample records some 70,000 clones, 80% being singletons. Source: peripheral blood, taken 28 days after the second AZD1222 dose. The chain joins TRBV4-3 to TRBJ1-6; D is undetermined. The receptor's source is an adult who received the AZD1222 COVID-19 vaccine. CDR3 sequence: CASSQGGGMPLHF. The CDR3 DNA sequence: TGCGCCAGCAGCCAAGGGGGAGGGATGCCCCTCCACTTT.